A selection of T cell receptor beta chains follows, all from one sample in a study of T cells in Graves' hyperthyroidism and ophthalmopathy. TCRdb recomputed calls from the multiplex PCR reads with MiXCR, one row per CDR3 protein. The table records over 700,000 distinct CDR3 sequences, 30% to 40% of them present only once. Source material: blood. The source of these receptors is a woman aged 40 to 50 with Graves' hyperthyroidism. Each CDR3 is given with its conserved first and last residue. The D gene is left open where the match is weak. Size values are once, few and many counts, or a class for expanded clones, and some rows have none.

TRBJ2-6 | TRBV4-3 | - | - | 16 | TGCGCCAGCAGCCAAGAAAGAGGGTTTGGGGCCAACGTCCTGACTTTC | CASSQERGFGANVLTF
TRBJ2-7 | TRBV20-1 | TRBD2 | many | 14 | TGCAGTGCTCGATTACTAGCGGGTGCCTACGAGCAGTACTTC | CSARLLAGAYEQYF
TRBJ1-4 | TRBV20-1 | - | few | 12 | TGCAGTGTTGGGGGCATTAATGAAAAACTGTTTTTT | CSVGGINEKLFF
TRBJ1-2 | TRBV4-3 | - | - | 15 | TGCGCCAGCAGCCAAGATATTCAGGGCTTTTATGGCTACACCTTC | CASSQDIQGFYGYTF
TRBJ2-7 | TRBV7-6 | TRBD1 | many | 15 | TGTGCCAGCAGCCCCGGGACAGAGATCTCCTACGAGCAGTACTTC | CASSPGTEISYEQYF
TRBJ1-2 | TRBV9 | - | few | 14 | TGTGCCAGCAGCCACAGGGCGACCCCCTATGGCTACACCTTC | CASSHRATPYGYTF
TRBJ1-1 | TRBV12-3/TRBV12-4 | TRBD1 | - | 15 | TGTGCCAGCTCACCAAATCGACAGGGCGACGGTGAAGCTTTCTTT | CASSPNRQGDGEAFF
TRBJ2-5 | TRBV6-1 | TRBD1 | - | 15 | TGTGCCAGCAGTTACTGGGGGACAGGTGAAGAGACCCAGTACTTC | CASSYWGTGEETQYF
TRBJ2-2 | TRBV10-3 | TRBD1 | once | 15 | TGTGCCATCAGCGAGATGACAGGGGAGGCCGGGGAGCTGTTTTTT | CAISEMTGEAGELFF
TRBJ2-7 | TRBV28 | - | - | 15 | TGTGCCAGCAGTTTACAGGGACGTATACCCTACGAGCAGTACTTC | CASSLQGRIPYEQYF
TRBJ2-7 | TRBV2 | TRBD1 | - | 14 | TGTGCCAGCAGTAATAGGGGGCGCGACTACGAGCAGTACTTC | CASSNRGRDYEQYF
TRBJ1-1 | TRBV6-5 | TRBD1 | many | 16 | TGTGCCAGCACCCAGGGACAGGGGATAGGGAACACTGAAGCTTTCTTT | CASTQGQGIGNTEAFF
TRBJ1-2 | TRBV11-2 | - | once | 13 | TGTGCCAGCAGCTCCCATATAGGGCGTAGCTACACCTTC | CASSSHIGRSYTF
TRBJ2-7 | TRBV4-1 | - | few | 15 | TGCGCCAGCAGCCAAAGGGACACCCCCGGCTACGAGCAGTACTTC | CASSQRDTPGYEQYF
TRBJ2-7 | TRBV20-1 | TRBD2 | - | 16 | TGCAGTGCTAGAGCCCTCCTAGCGGGGATCTCCTACGAGCAGTACTTC | CSARALLAGISYEQYF
TRBJ1-5 | TRBV20-1 | - | once | 12 | TGCAGTGCTATGGGGATGGGACAGCCCCAGCATTTT | CSAMGMGQPQHF
TRBJ2-7 | TRBV7-6 | - | many | 15 | TGTGCCAGCAGCTTAGACACCAGGGTAGTTTACGAGCAGTACTTC | CASSLDTRVVYEQYF
TRBJ2-5 | TRBV10-3 | - | once | 13 | TGTGCCATCAGTGAGAAAATGGAGGAGACCCAGTACTTC | CAISEKMEETQYF
TRBJ1-5 | TRBV12-3/TRBV12-4 | - | - | 12 | TGTGCCAGCAGTAACCCGGGACTTACCCAGCATTTT | CASSNPGLTQHF
TRBJ1-2 | TRBV29-1 | TRBD1 | many | 12 | TGCAGCGTTTATCCAGGGGGCGCAGGCTACACCTTC | CSVYPGGAGYTF
TRBJ2-7 | TRBV7-9 | TRBD1 | many | 15 | TGTGCCAGCAGCCAACGTCGACAGGGCGAGCACGAGCAGTACTTC | CASSQRRQGEHEQYF
TRBJ2-5 | TRBV20-1 | TRBD2 | many | 14 | TGCAGTGCTAGAGATCCCCGGGGAGGGGAGACCCAGTACTTC | CSARDPRGGETQYF
TRBJ2-5 | TRBV20-1 | TRBD2 | few | 19 | TGCAGTGCTAGAAACCCGGGACTAGCGGCAGCCCCGTACCAAGAGACCCAGTACTTC | CSARNPGLAAAPYQETQYF
TRBJ2-7 | TRBV20-1 | TRBD1 | - | 17 | TGCAGTGCTAGACCTAACCCGGGACAGGGTCCCTCCTACGAGCAGTACTTC | CSARPNPGQGPSYEQYF
TRBJ2-2 | TRBV28 | - | once | 15 | TGTGCCAGCAGTTTTCCTGCAGGTTTCACCGGGGAGCTGTTTTTT | CASSFPAGFTGELFF
TRBJ1-6 | TRBV6-5 | TRBD1 | many | 15 | TGTGCCAGCAGCCTTTGGGACAGTGATAATTCACCCCTCCACTTT | CASSLWDSDNSPLHF
TRBJ1-5 | TRBV25-1 | - | - | 16 | TGTGCCAGCAGTTTTCTTGCAGCGGGAATCAATCAGCCCCAGCATTTT | CASSFLAAGINQPQHF
TRBJ1-4 | TRBV4-3 | - | - | 20 | TGCGCCAGCAGCCAAGACCAGGAGGGGCGGACCTTTGCAACTAATGAAAAACTGTTTTTT | CASSQDQEGRTFATNEKLFF
TRBJ2-5 | TRBV4-1 | - | - | 15 | TGCGCCAGCAGCCAAGTAATCACGGGGGCCGAGACCCAGTACTTC | CASSQVITGAETQYF
TRBJ2-3 | TRBV6-1 | - | few | 11 | TGTGCCCGCTCGATGGCAGATACGCAGTATTTT | CARSMADTQYF
TRBJ2-7 | TRBV19 | - | - | 16 | TGTGCCAGTAGTCCAAACACCTTTAGCAATCAGCCCCAGCAGTACTTC | CASSPNTFSNQPQQYF
TRBJ2-7 | TRBV11-2 | TRBD2 | - | 16 | TGTGCCAGCAGCTTAACCCTAGCGGGAGTACTCTACGAGCAGTACTTC | CASSLTLAGVLYEQYF
TRBJ2-5 | TRBV6-5 | - | - | 15 | TGTGCCAGCAGTTCATCACCGGGTCCCCAAGAGACCCAGTACTTC | CASSSSPGPQETQYF
TRBJ2-7 | TRBV29-1 | - | - | 13 | TGCAGCGTTGCGACAGGGAGGTCCTACGAGCAGTACTTC | CSVATGRSYEQYF
TRBJ1-6 | TRBV7-8 | - | - | 13 | TGTGCCAGCAGCTTAAGTAGTGGTTCACCCCTCCACTTT | CASSLSSGSPLHF
TRBJ2-5 | TRBV10-1 | TRBD1 | many | 12 | TGCGCCAGGACAGGGCCAAAAGAGACCCAGTACTTC | CARTGPKETQYF
TRBJ2-7 | TRBV9 | TRBD1 | - | 13 | TGTGCCAGCAGCGTAGATAGACAGGGGGCGGAGTACTTC | CASSVDRQGAEYF
TRBJ1-6 | TRBV12-3/TRBV12-4 | TRBD1 | few | 21 | TGTGCCAGCAGTTCATCTCCTCGGACAGGGGGCCATTGGTCCTATAATTCACCCCTCCACTTT | CASSSSPRTGGHWSYNSPLHF
TRBJ2-7 | TRBV24-1 | - | - | 13 | TGTGCCACCAGTGAACCTGGATCCTACGAGCAGTACTTC | CATSEPGSYEQYF
TRBJ2-7 | TRBV29-1 | TRBD1 | - | 10 | TGCAGCTCAGGACAGGTCAGACAGTACTTC | CSSGQVRQYF
TRBJ2-1 | TRBV24-1 | - | - | 13 | TGTGCCACCAGTGTACCCAGTACCAATGAGCAGTTCTTC | CATSVPSTNEQFF
TRBJ1-1 | TRBV6-4 | TRBD1 | many | 11 | TGTGCCGGACATACAGGGGGCGAAGCTTTCTTT | CAGHTGGEAFF
TRBJ2-3 | TRBV7-3 | TRBD2 | - | 18 | TGTGCCAGCAGCACCGTAGCGGGAATGACCGGTAGCACAGATACGCAGTATTTT | CASSTVAGMTGSTDTQYF
TRBJ1-1 | TRBV29-1 | - | many | 13 | TGCAGCGTGATGGGGGCAGTGAACACTGAAGCTTTCTTT | CSVMGAVNTEAFF
TRBJ1-1 | TRBV19 | - | many | 13 | TGTGCCAGCAGCTTAAACTCTGGCACTGAAGCTTTCTTT | CASSLNSGTEAFF
TRBJ1-1 | TRBV12-3/TRBV12-4 | - | few | 15 | TGTGCCAGCAGCCGAAAGACAGGTATGAGCACTGAAGCTTTCTTT | CASSRKTGMSTEAFF
TRBJ1-6 | TRBV25-1 | - | - | 17 | TGTGCCAGCAGTGGGCCGGAGCGAAGCTCCTATAATTCACCCCTCCACTTT | CASSGPERSSYNSPLHF
TRBJ2-7 | TRBV4-3 | - | - | 15 | TGCGCCAGCAGCCAAGATTGGGATTTGGGTCTCGAGCAGTACTTC | CASSQDWDLGLEQYF
TRBJ1-6 | TRBV7-2 | - | many | 15 | TGTGCCAGCAGCTTAGACAGTTTACCTGATTCACCCCTCCACTTT | CASSLDSLPDSPLHF
TRBJ1-1 | TRBV7-8 | - | - | 13 | TGTGCCAGCAGCTTAGCCGTGACCAGTGAAGCTTTCTTT | CASSLAVTSEAFF
TRBJ2-2 | TRBV4-2 | TRBD1 | many | 16 | TGTGCCAGCAGCCAAGGGACAGGGAGGAACACCGGGGAGCTGTTTTTT | CASSQGTGRNTGELFF